The T cell receptor beta chain described here comes from a study of CD8+CD57+ T cells in acquired aplastic anemia (dated by TCRdb to the late 2010s). About the study as a whole: DNA extracted from sorted CD4+ and CD8+ cells had a mean of about 3.2 ug, with a range of roughly 0.19 to 27.4 ug. For healthy donor samples, the average read count was about 10.8 million for CD4+ cells and 11 million to 14 million for CD8+ cells. Paper-wide results and their limitations: Nearly 30 CD8+ CDR3 sequences were found in both patients and controls but appeared to be highly expressed in patients and within the immunodominant clones of the patients. No significant difference in CD8+ Simpson's diversity was found between patients and healthy controls (P=0.060).

Concerning this clonotype itself: This clone's antigen is unknown. There are no base qualities to consult, and no much larger clone falls within one base.

TCR beta VDJ combination and CDR3 sequence profiling used genomic DNA as the template. An Illumina HiSeq 2000 was the platform used for TCR repertoire sequencing. The published analysis was carried out like this. TRBV/TRBJ rearrangement plots, CDR3 size and DJ length profiles, and Simpson's diversity index were used to assess repertoires. Whichever DNA sequence was most abundant in the deep sequencing data was defined as the immunodominant clone. CDR3 amino acid sequences were screened for sharing across subjects and compared with published repertoires and the VDJdb database. TCRdb reran the public reads through fastp at Q25 and MiXCR, keeping productive beta chains. CDR3 protein duplicates are merged, each entry listing the most common genes and DNA. The V and J calls reflect TCRdb's pipeline rather than the authors' work. The sample profile shows about 210,000 distinct CDR3 sequences; approximately 35% of them were found once. The top ten constitute 1.1% of the sample.

CDR1 and CDR2 are drawn from the germline V gene (reference sequence): DFQATT, SNEGSKA. From the cysteine up to the phenylalanine, the CDR3 has a length of 18 residues. Only the CDR3 DNA is retained, 54 bases long and in frame from the first base. Trimming takes 1 base from V and 0 bases from J, and the germline ends sit 16 bases apart. The study deep-sequenced TCR repertoires of sorted CD4+ and CD8+ blood T cells from severe aplastic anemia patients and healthy subjects. Ficoll-Paque density gradient centrifugation was used to isolate peripheral blood mononuclear cells. Before DNA was extracted, CD4+ and CD8+ T cells were sorted using either FACS or magnetic beads.

Sample: sorted CD4+, CD8+, or CD8+CD57+ T cells (not recorded which) from PBMCs. The chain is assembled from TRBV20-1 and TRBJ1-6; a confident D gene designation cannot be given. The clonotype originates from a human donor in good health, serving as a control. Here the CDR3 is given as CSARALASSSSYNSPLHF. The DNA sequence is given as TGCAGTGCTAGAGCTCTTGCAAGCAGCAGCTCCTATAATTCACCCCTCCACTTT.